This T cell receptor (beta chain) was recovered during a study of radiotherapy plus CTLA-4 blockade in lung cancer. Overall study findings and caveats: Among blood TCR repertoires after radiotherapy plus ipilimumab, tumor-derived clones expanded.

Method: immunoSEQ multiplex PCR; TCRdb's copy keeps in-frame clones and lacks some. The sample has under 70,000 clones; about 80% are singletons. Trimming shortened V by 4 bases and J by 7 bases, and 22 bases separated the two germline ends. CDR1 is SGHRS and CDR2 is YFSETQ in the germline V gene. CDR3 size: 16 residues. On this clone itself: Its antigen is not identified.

The sample consisted of peripheral blood, taken from a patient treated with radiotherapy plus ipilimumab. The rearrangement links TRBV5-1 to TRBJ2-3; D might be TRBD2 (5 bases). The sequence was collected from a human donor with non-small cell lung cancer who had a complete response to radiotherapy plus ipilimumab. The DNA of the CDR3 is TGCGCCAGCAGCCCGCGTGGACTGGGGAGAGGGAATACGCAGTATTTT. This translates into CASSPRGLGRGNTQYF.